A single sample is the source of the 29 T cell receptor beta chains below, sequenced in a study of OX40 agonist ivuxolimab in advanced cancers. Sequencing used immunoSEQ multiplex PCR; TCRdb keeps in-frame clones, though not all of them. The sample includes 70,000 to 85,000 clones, 70% to 90% of them seen just once. The material sequenced was CD4+ or CD8+ T cells sorted from blood, taken in a trial of the OX40 agonist ivuxolimab. The source is an adult with an advanced solid tumor such as melanoma, head and neck, liver or kidney cancer.

The V and J genes are TRBV2 and TRBJ1-5; D possibly corresponds to TRBD1 (6 bases). This CDR3 comprises 13 residues. Germline CDR1 is SNHLY and CDR2 is FYNNEI. Trimming took off 6 bases at V and 4 bases at J, with 10 bases between the two ends. CDR3 coding DNA: TGTGCCAGCAGAGAAACAGGGAATCAGCCCCAGCATTTT. Protein: CASRETGNQPQHF.

The rearrangement uses TRBV4-2 and TRBJ2-7, with D possibly being TRBD2 (6 bases). Germline CDR1 is LGHNA and CDR2 is YNFKEQ. Trimming took off 0 bases at V and 5 bases at J, with 11 bases between the two ends. The CDR3 covers 14 residues. The CDR3 reads CASSQDSLANEQYF. CDR3 nucleotide sequence: TGTGCCAGCAGCCAAGATTCACTAGCCAACGAGCAGTACTTC.

The rearrangement uses TRBV7-2 and TRBJ2-3; the D gene is possibly TRBD2 (5 bases). The CDR3 spans 13 residues. Deletions cut 2 bases from V and 4 bases from J, with 7 bases between. Germline V CDR1 and CDR2: SGHTA, FQGNSA. CDR3 amino acids: CASSLLAADTQYF. DNA for the CDR3: TGTGCCAGCAGCTTACTAGCTGCAGATACGCAGTATTTT.

This sequence joins TRBV27 and TRBJ2-5; D is perhaps TRBD2 (5 bases). Trimming removed 6 bases from V and 2 bases from J, with 16 bases in between. The germline gives CDR1 MNHEY, CDR2 SMNVEV (reference sequence). This CDR3 has 15 residues. The CDR3 sequence is CASRALEAPQETQYF. The CDR3 nucleotides are TGTGCCAGCAGAGCCCTGGAGGCGCCGCAAGAGACCCAGTACTTC.

V gene TRBV29-1 combines with J gene TRBJ2-1, with a possible D match to TRBD2 (6 bases). Trimming pared 4 bases from V and 6 bases from J, leaving 10 bases between. This CDR3 spans 12 amino acids. The germline CDR1 and CDR2 sequences are SQVTM and ANQGSEA. CDR3 sequence (DNA): TGCAGCGTTGGAGGGACTCCCAATGAGCAGTTCTTC. Translation: CSVGGTPNEQFF.

The chain is built from TRBV2 and TRBJ2-7, with a tentative D call TRBD2 (6 bases). V was pared by 3 bases and J by 7 bases, with 19 bases between. This CDR3 comprises 15 residues. Germline V lookup: CDR1 SNHLY, CDR2 FYNNEI. For the CDR3, the DNA is TGTGCCAGCAGTGACGGAGTAGCGGCCTATGGGGAGCAGTACTTC. This encodes CASSDGVAAYGEQYF.

This chain links TRBV19 with TRBJ1-1; the D is unclear. CDR1 is LNHDA and CDR2 is SQIVND in the germline V gene (reference sequence). The V gene lost 7 bases and the J gene lost 3 bases, with 15 bases spanning the gap. CDR3 length equals 14 residues. The CDR3 DNA sequence: TGTGCCAGTATGCCCCTCCACGGGGACACTGAAGCTTTCTTT. Amino acids: CASMPLHGDTEAFF. Full variable domain (missing parts from reference TRBV19 and TRBJ1-1): DGGITQSPKYLFRKEGQNVTLSCEQNLNHDAMYWYRQDPGQGLRLIYYSQIVNDFQKGDIAEGYSVSREKKESFPLTVTSAQKNPTAFYLCASMPLHGDTEAFFGQGTRLTVV.

The genes are TRBV14 and TRBJ2-7; D is possibly TRBD1 (6 bases). The germline V gene encodes CDR1 SGHDN and CDR2 FVKESK. Trimming stripped 3 bases from V and 6 bases from J, with 12 bases between. The CDR3 loop spans 13 amino acids. CDR3 sequence reads: CASSQIQGSEQYF. The CDR3 DNA reads TGTGCCAGCAGCCAGATACAGGGTAGCGAGCAGTACTTC.

The CDR3 region is CASRLVNTEAFF. DNA for the CDR3: TGTGCCAGCCGACTGGTCAACACTGAAGCTTTCTTT. The J gene is TRBJ1-1, the V gene TRBV18; no clear D gene. Trimming removed 8 bases from V and 2 bases from J, with 9 bases in between. The germline CDR1 and CDR2 sequences are KGHSH and LQKENI. The CDR3 sequence is 12 residues long.

J is TRBJ1-2 and V is TRBV6-1, with D possibly matching TRBD1 (6 bases). Looked up from germline, CDR1 is MNHNS and CDR2 is SASEGT. This CDR3 region has 15 residues. Deletions cut 1 base from V and 4 bases from J, with 13 bases between. CDR3 in amino acids: CASSEGQAYVYGYTF. DNA of the CDR3: TGTGCCAGCAGTGAAGGACAGGCATATGTCTATGGCTACACCTTC.

This rearrangement joins TRBV6-1 to TRBJ2-1; D possibly matches TRBD1 or TRBD2 (5 bases each). Trimming stripped 7 bases from V and 7 bases from J, with 14 bases between. The CDR3 totals 13 residues. Germline V lookup: CDR1 MNHNS, CDR2 SASEGT. In DNA, the CDR3 is TGTGCCAGCAACCCCCGGGGCGGAAATGAGCAGTTCTTC. It translates to CASNPRGGNEQFF.

The rearrangement joins TRBV18 to TRBJ2-7, with D possibly being TRBD1 or TRBD2 (5 bases each). Germline assignment: CDR1 KGHSH and CDR2 LQKENI. Between the trimmed V and J ends, which lost 1 base and 2 bases, there was a span of 9 bases. The CDR3 sequence is 14 residues long. The CDR3, as DNA: TGTGCCAGCTCACCACGGGACGGAACCTACGAGCAGTACTTC. Encoded protein: CASSPRDGTYEQYF.

This sequence joins TRBV10-1 and TRBJ1-2, with D uncertain. Between the trimmed V and J ends, which lost 3 bases and 4 bases, there was a span of 6 bases. The germline CDR1 and CDR2 sequences are WNHNN and SYGVQD (reference sequence). The CDR3 spans 12 residues. The CDR3 spells CASSDRGYGYTF. The CDR3 DNA is TGCGCCAGCAGTGACCGGGGCTATGGCTACACCTTC.

The chain couples TRBV18 to TRBJ2-7; D is possibly TRBD1 or TRBD2 (5 bases each). The CDR3 is 15 amino acids. Between the trimmed V and J ends, which lost 3 bases and 4 bases, there was a span of 16 bases. Germline CDR1 reads KGHSH; CDR2 reads LQKENI. The DNA for the CDR3 is TGTGCCAGCTCACCCCTCGCCGGGACGGTATACGAGCAGTACTTC. Translating gives CASSPLAGTVYEQYF.

The chain employs TRBV28 and TRBJ2-3; no firm D call. Trimming took 1 base from V and 1 from J, leaving 3 bases between them. There are 13 residues in the CDR3. Germline V gene data show CDR1 as MDHEN and CDR2 as SYDVKM. The CDR3 bases are TGTGCCAGCAGTTTATCCGGCACAGATACGCAGTATTTT. Translating gives CASSLSGTDTQYF.

This clone is a singleton in its sample. This sequence joins TRBV10-3 and TRBJ2-7; D uncertain. Trimming took 6 bases from V and 4 from J, leaving 13 bases between them. The length of the CDR3 is 13 residues. Germline V gene data show CDR1 as ENHRY and CDR2 as SYGVKD. CDR3 loop: CAIRTDGRYEQYF. The CDR3 region has the DNA TGTGCCATCAGGACGGACGGGCGGTACGAGCAGTACTTC.

This clone is medium-sized in the sample. CDR3 sequence reads: CASSLDNQPQHF. DNA of the CDR3: TGTGCCAGCAGCTTAGACAATCAGCCCCAGCATTTT. The chain combines TRBV7-2 with TRBJ1-5; D call uncertain. CDR3 length: 12 residues. The V end was cut by 1 base, the J end by 3 bases, with 1 base between. The germline V gene has CDR1 SGHTA and CDR2 FQGNSA.

The chain joins TRBV19 to TRBJ1-5, with 7 positions matching TRBD1. Trimming cost V 7 bases and J 6 bases; bases outside gene matches: 6. This CDR3 region has 13 residues. Germline CDR1 LNHDA, CDR2 SQIVND (reference sequence). The CDR3 reads CASMRDRSQPQHF. CDR3 sequence (DNA): TGTGCCAGTATGAGGGACAGATCTCAGCCCCAGCATTTT.

The chain employs TRBV10-3 and TRBJ2-1; 14 bases match TRBD2. With V trimmed by 6 bases and J by 3 bases, 22 bases remained unmatched. Germline CDR1 is ENHRY and CDR2 is SYGVKD. The CDR3 runs 22 residues. The CDR3 loop is CAIRLGQGLGLAGVTDYNEQFF. As DNA, the CDR3 is TGTGCCATCAGGCTCGGACAGGGGTTGGGACTAGCGGGAGTAACGGACTACAATGAGCAGTTCTTC.

The DNA for the CDR3 is TGTGCCAGCAGCCTCACCAGGGGGCCCTACGAGCAGTACTTC. It encodes CASSLTRGPYEQYF. The genes are TRBV7-2 and TRBJ2-7; 8 bases map to TRBD1. The V segment lost 5 bases and the J segment 2 bases; nucleotides outside the gene matches: 5. The germline V gene has CDR1 SGHTA and CDR2 FQGNSA. The CDR3 has 14 residues. Supplemented by reference TRBV7-2 and TRBJ2-7, the full variable domain reads GAGVSQSPSNKVTEKGKDVELRCDPISGHTALYWYRQSLGQGLEFLIYFQGNSAPDKSGLPSDRFSAERTGGSVSTLTIQRTQQEDSAVYLCASSLTRGPYEQYFGPGTRLTVT.

The rearrangement joins TRBV4-1 to TRBJ1-5; no definite D call. This CDR3 is built from 14 residues. Germline CDR1 is MGHRA and CDR2 is YSYEKL. V lost 5 bases and J 2 bases, leaving 10 bases between the germline ends. CDR3 loop: CASSVREGNQPQHF. CDR3 sequence (DNA): TGCGCCAGCAGCGTCCGGGAAGGCAATCAGCCCCAGCATTTT.

V gene TRBV18 combines with J gene TRBJ2-4; 13 positions match TRBD2. The CDR3 totals 18 residues. Germline values: CDR1 KGHSH, CDR2 LQKENI. With V trimmed by 4 bases and J by 0 bases, 6 bases remained unmatched. The CDR3 sequence: CASSRTSGSALAKNIQYF. CDR3 bases: TGTGCCAGCTCACGGACTAGCGGGAGCGCCCTAGCCAAAAACATTCAGTACTTC.

The chain uses TRBV29-1 and TRBJ2-7, with D perhaps matching TRBD1 (5 bases). V lost 6 bases to trimming and J lost 0 bases, with 15 bases between them. Looked up from germline, CDR1 is SQVTM and CDR2 is ANQGSEA. The CDR3 contains 14 residues. The CDR3 nucleotides read TGCAGCGTATCCCCCTACGACAGCTCCTACGAGCAGTACTTC. Translated: CSVSPYDSSYEQYF.

This chain uses TRBV7-6 with TRBJ1-5; 8 bases agree with TRBD1. J was trimmed by 4 bases and V by 4 bases; bases with no gene match: 9. Looked up from germline, CDR1 is SGHVS and CDR2 is FNYEAQ. The CDR3 is 16 amino acids. CDR3 bases: TGTGCCAGCAGCTCAATGGACAGGGATGGTAATCAGCCCCAGCATTTT. It yields the protein CASSSMDRDGNQPQHF. The whole variable domain, filled in from reference TRBV7-6 and TRBJ1-5, reads GAGVSQSPRYKVTKRGQDVALRCDPISGHVSLYWYRQALGQGPEFLTYFNYEAQQDKSGLPNDRFSAERPEGSISTLTIQRTEQRDSAMYRCASSSMDRDGNQPQHFGDGTRLSIL.

The chain uses TRBV6-1 and TRBJ1-4; unclear D gene. The CDR3 is 15 amino acids. Trimming cost V 8 bases and J 7 bases, with 20 bases left between them. Germline lookup yields CDR1 MNHNS and CDR2 SASEGT. For the CDR3, the DNA is TGTGCCAGCCTCTTTTGGGGAAAGGACGGTGAAAAACTGTTTTTT. This translates into CASLFWGKDGEKLFF.

This clone was seen only a few times. V gene TRBV6-1 combines with J gene TRBJ1-1, with 9 bases identical to TRBD1. This CDR3 comprises 12 residues. From germline, CDR1 is MNHNS and CDR2 SASEGT. Germline trimming cut 6 bases from V and 10 bases from J; bases unmatched to any gene: 6. As DNA, the CDR3 is TGTGCCAGCAGGGGACAGGGTTTGGGAGCTTTCTTT. Its translation is CASRGQGLGAFF.

The V gene is TRBV4-1, the J gene TRBJ1-4; 7 bases are a match to TRBD1. The CDR3 is 15 amino acids. The V gene end was trimmed by 8 bases and the J gene end by 5 bases; junction bases not matched to a gene: 11. Germline CDR1 and CDR2: MGHRA and YSYEKL. The CDR3 protein is CASGHEGQRNEKLFF. CDR3 sequence (DNA): TGCGCCAGCGGACATGAGGGACAGCGGAATGAAAAACTGTTTTTT.

Many counts were recorded for this clone. The CDR3 reads CASSQDSISGPQETQYF. The CDR3 coding sequence is TGTGCCAGCAGCCAAGATAGCATCAGCGGGCCCCAAGAGACCCAGTACTTC. The gene calls are TRBV14 and TRBJ2-5; possibly TRBD2 for D (6 bases). V lost 0 bases to trimming and J lost 1 base, with 15 bases between them. The CDR3 runs to 17 residues. Germline CDR1 SGHDN, CDR2 FVKESK.

V is TRBV4-3 and J is TRBJ2-1; 7 bases map to TRBD1. The CDR3 runs 15 residues. Per the germline V gene, CDR1 is LGHNA and CDR2 is YSLEER. With V trimmed by 0 bases and J by 9 bases, 8 bases remained unmatched. The CDR3 bases are TGCGCCAGCAGCCAAGATAGGGGGCTAGTGGCTGAGCAGTTCTTC. It is translated as CASSQDRGLVAEQFF.